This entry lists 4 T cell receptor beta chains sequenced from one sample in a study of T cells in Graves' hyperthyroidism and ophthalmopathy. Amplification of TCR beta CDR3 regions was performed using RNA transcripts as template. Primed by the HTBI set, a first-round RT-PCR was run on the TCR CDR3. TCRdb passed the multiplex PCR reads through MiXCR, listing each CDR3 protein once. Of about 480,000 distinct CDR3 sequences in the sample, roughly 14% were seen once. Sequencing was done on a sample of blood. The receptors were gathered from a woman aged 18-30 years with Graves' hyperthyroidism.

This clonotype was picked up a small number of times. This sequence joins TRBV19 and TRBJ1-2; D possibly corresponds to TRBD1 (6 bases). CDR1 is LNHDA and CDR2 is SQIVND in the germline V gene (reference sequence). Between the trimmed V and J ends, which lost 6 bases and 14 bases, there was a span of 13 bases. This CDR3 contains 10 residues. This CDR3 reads CASRGGVETF. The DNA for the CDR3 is TGTGCCAGTAGGGGGGGCGTGGAGACCTTC.

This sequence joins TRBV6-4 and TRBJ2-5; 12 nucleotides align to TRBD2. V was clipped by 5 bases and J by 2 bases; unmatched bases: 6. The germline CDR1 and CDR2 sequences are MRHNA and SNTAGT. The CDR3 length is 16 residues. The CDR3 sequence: CASSLILAGGQETQYF. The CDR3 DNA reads TGTGCCAGCAGTTTGATCCTAGCGGGAGGGCAAGAGACCCAGTACTTC.

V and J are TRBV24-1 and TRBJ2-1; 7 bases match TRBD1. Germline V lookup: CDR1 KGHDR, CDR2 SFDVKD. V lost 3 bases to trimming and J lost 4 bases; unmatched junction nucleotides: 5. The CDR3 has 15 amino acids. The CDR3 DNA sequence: TGTGCCACCAGTGATCCCGGGACAGCTTACAATGAGCAGTTCTTC. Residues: CATSDPGTAYNEQFF.

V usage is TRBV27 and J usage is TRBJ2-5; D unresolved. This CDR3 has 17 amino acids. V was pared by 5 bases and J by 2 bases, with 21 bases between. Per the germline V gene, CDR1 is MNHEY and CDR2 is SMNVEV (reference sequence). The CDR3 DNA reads TGTGCCAGCAGTCCCGGCCAGCTATGGAACCTTCAAGAGACCCAGTACTTC. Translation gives CASSPGQLWNLQETQYF.